A selection of T cell receptor beta chains follows, all from one sample in a study of T cell repertoires in cytomegalovirus infection. These receptors have no known antigen. MiXCR, run by TCRdb on the reads, gives a single entry per CDR3 protein. The sample lists 300,000 or so distinct CDR3 sequences; around a quarter were seen once. The specimen comprised cultured PBMCs, sampled from culture after CMV antigen stimulation. These receptor sequences come from a human donor in good health (CMV status not recorded). Some clones in this sample may be carry-over from other donors' samples. The CDR3 runs from the conserved cysteine through the conserved F or W. Fields, in order: D gene, V gene, J gene, clone size, CDR3 protein, CDR3 DNA. A D gene is named only where the DNA matches it firmly. Expanded clones get a size class; other rows say once, few or many, or leave the size out.

TRBD1	TRBV7-2	TRBJ2-2	many	CAHEDRGRGELFF	TGTGCCCACGAAGACAGGGGTCGGGGGGAGCTGTTTTTT
NA	TRBV7-2	TRBJ1-6	many	CASSHPRGGSSYNSPLHF	TGTGCCAGCAGCCACCCTCGGGGTGGAAGCTCCTATAATTCACCCCTCCACTTT
TRBD1	TRBV7-2	TRBJ2-1	many	CASSFQSGGRRYNEQFF	TGTGCCAGCAGCTTTCAATCAGGGGGACGAAGATACAATGAGCAGTTCTTC
NA	TRBV6-2/TRBV6-3	TRBJ2-3	NA	CASSYGRTHTDTQYF	TGTGCCAGCAGTTACGGGCGGACTCACACAGATACGCAGTATTTT
TRBD2	TRBV28	TRBJ2-1	NA	CASSIPGTSGSNEQFF	TGTGCCAGCAGTATTCCTGGGACTAGCGGAAGCAATGAGCAGTTCTTC
NA	TRBV6-6	TRBJ1-2	many	CASSYSSGSPSGGYTF	TGTGCCAGCAGTTACTCGTCTGGGAGCCCTTCGGGTGGCTACACCTTC
NA	TRBV19	TRBJ1-5	NA	CASSLQGGGSNQPQHF	TGTGCCAGTAGCTTACAGGGAGGAGGAAGCAATCAGCCCCAGCATTTT
NA	TRBV5-1	TRBJ2-3	few	CASSLASAVPYTDTQYF	TGCGCCAGCAGCTTGGCCTCTGCGGTTCCTTACACAGATACGCAGTATTTT
NA	TRBV6-6	TRBJ2-5	few	CASSYGASALQETQYF	TGTGCCAGCAGTTACGGGGCTAGCGCGCTACAAGAGACCCAGTACTTC
NA	TRBV6-1	TRBJ2-3	NA	CASWGLSTDTQYF	TGTGCCAGCTGGGGACTGAGCACAGATACGCAGTATTTT
NA	TRBV20-1	TRBJ2-3	few	CSARDDGPDTQYF	TGCAGTGCTAGAGATGACGGCCCAGATACGCAGTATTTT
NA	TRBV7-9	TRBJ1-4	NA	CASSLSGTAAEKLFF	TGTGCCAGCAGCTTATCGGGGACGGCGGCTGAAAAACTGTTTTTT
NA	TRBV19	TRBJ1-1	NA	CASSISRNTEAFF	TGTGCCAGTAGTATTAGCAGAAACACTGAAGCTTTCTTT
TRBD1	TRBV4-3	TRBJ1-1	NA	CASSHQGVGSEAFF	TGCGCCAGCAGCCACCAGGGGGTTGGGAGTGAAGCTTTCTTT
TRBD1	TRBV20-1	TRBJ1-5	few	CSADDRAAQPQHF	TGCAGTGCGGATGACAGGGCGGCTCAGCCCCAGCATTTT
NA	TRBV5-1	TRBJ2-6	NA	CASSVGVSGANVLTF	TGCGCCAGCAGCGTCGGAGTCTCTGGGGCCAACGTCCTGACTTTC
NA	TRBV15	TRBJ2-2	few	CATSRDLKGELFF	TGTGCCACCAGCAGAGATTTAAAGGGGGAGCTGTTTTTT
NA	TRBV27	TRBJ2-2	NA	CASKTAVTGELFF	TGTGCCAGTAAGACTGCGGTGACCGGGGAGCTGTTTTTT
NA	TRBV19	TRBJ1-3	few	CASSIYGRGNTIYF	TGTGCCAGTAGTATATACGGAAGAGGAAACACCATATATTTT
TRBD2	TRBV4-1	TRBJ2-1	NA	CASSQDSGGTNEQFF	TGCGCCAGCAGCCAAGATAGCGGGGGAACCAATGAGCAGTTCTTC
TRBD1	TRBV3-1	TRBJ1-5	NA	CASSPQDRAQPQHF	TGTGCCAGCAGCCCCCAGGACAGGGCACAGCCCCAGCATTTT
TRBD2	TRBV12-3/TRBV12-4	TRBJ2-5	NA	CASSLVGGGGAQETQYF	TGTGCCAGCAGTTTGGTGGGTGGGGGAGGGGCCCAAGAGACCCAGTACTTC
TRBD1	TRBV10-3	TRBJ2-7	NA	CAVTGGNSYEQYF	TGTGCCGTCACAGGGGGGAATTCCTACGAGCAGTACTTC